This TCR beta chain is from a study of blood T cell repertoires in COVID-19 (dated by TCRdb to the early 2020s). Background for the entire study: Collaborator samples came from the United States, Italy and Spain and covered acute and convalescent phases of COVID-19. The prospective study material was composed of cDNA or gDNA derived from T cells, B-cell-depleted T cells, or PBMCs. The dataset comprised deeply sampled blood TCRbeta repertoires from subjects exposed to, actively infected with, or recovered from COVID-19. A freely available public database, intended as a resource for researchers studying the immune response to SARS-CoV-2, is where the repertoires were released. Samples were obtained from the ongoing ImmuneRACE study (first 160 participants) and from approximately 1,200 subjects provided by 6 global collaborators. Sample metadata almost always included a de-identified subject ID, COVID-19 status, age in years and sex. Where available, HLA class I and class II types were taken from metadata supplied by the sample provider and were not determined by assay-based typing.

The CDR3 has 14 amino acids, counting the end cysteine and phenylalanine. The retained sequence is limited to the CDR3, 42 bases, with the frame set at the first base. The germline V gene (reference sequence) specifies MNHEY as CDR1 and SMNVEV as CDR2. V gives up 5 bases and J gives up 4 bases, and the segment between their germline ends measures 14 bases. The immunoSEQ Assay, a bias-controlled multiplex PCR, was used to amplify TCRbeta CDR3 regions from genomic DNA. The study's own analysis went as follows. Within the assay, amplification of reference gene primers was used to estimate how many nucleated cells each sample contained. To quantify the absolute abundance of each unique TCRbeta CDR3 rearrangement, sequence reads were collapsed and filtered. For each sample, productive Simpson clonality was calculated by taking the square root of Simpson's diversity index across productive rearrangements. TCRdb retrieved this table from immuneACCESS and kept in-frame rearrangements only. Not all clones are present; in checked studies, unresolved V genes account for under half, and no reason is known for the remainder. That table supplies the V and J calls and clone size; D and trimming were determined from the DNA. The sample contains 300,000 or so clones, roughly 80% of them found a single time. 4.1% of the sample comes from the top ten.

The collaborating institutions used their own protocols to collect whole blood in K2EDTA tubes. For TCRbeta analysis, collaborators shipped samples as frozen whole blood, isolated PBMCs, or DNA extracted from either of those sample types. Concerning this clone: Its specific antigen is unknown. No base-level quality is on record; no much larger clone is a single base apart.

Paper-wide results and their limitations: The quantity of clinical and demographic metadata differed by source and by participant and was supplied without curation.

Input material: peripheral blood. The sequence derives from a woman in her forties or fifties with active or convalescent COVID-19. The chain uses TRBV27 and TRBJ1-1, and TRBD1 may be the D gene, going by 5 matching bases. The DNA is as follows: TGTGCCAGCAGTCCCCACCAGGGCTTCACTGAAGCTTTCTTT. Its protein reads: CASSPHQGFTEAFF.